This passage covers 10 T cell receptor beta chains from one sample sequenced in a study of T cell responses to AZD1222 COVID-19 vaccine. Measured with immunoSEQ multiplex PCR; TCRdb has only the in-frame clones, and not every one. The sample lists 90,000 to 150,000 clones; 86% were seen once. The sample in question was peripheral blood, obtained 28 days after the second AZD1222 dose. Every receptor here comes from an adult who received the AZD1222 COVID-19 vaccine.

The rearrangement uses TRBV5-1 and TRBJ2-5, with D perhaps TRBD1 (6 bases). The germline V gene encodes CDR1 SGHRS and CDR2 YFSETQ. The length of the CDR3 is 14 residues. Trimming pared 4 bases from V and 5 bases from J, leaving 15 bases between. CDR3 in DNA: TGCGCCAGCAGCACCCAGGGGCAGGGGGAGACCCAGTACTTC. Protein sequence: CASSTQGQGETQYF.

The V call is TRBV6-1, the J call TRBJ1-1; 8 bases fit TRBD1. The germline CDR1 and CDR2 sequences are MNHNS and SASEGT. This CDR3 region has 17 residues. J gave up 3 bases and V 6 bases, and 15 bases lay outside the gene matches. This CDR3 is CASRELGQGSRDTEAFF. Here the CDR3 DNA reads TGTGCCAGCAGAGAACTTGGACAGGGTTCGCGGGACACTGAAGCTTTCTTT.

The chain is built from TRBV30 and TRBJ1-2; the D is unclear. Germline V gives CDR1 GTSNPN, CDR2 SVGIG (reference sequence). V lost 0 bases to trimming and J lost 1 base, with 6 bases between them. This CDR3 has 13 residues. The CDR3 sequence is CAWSVPDNYGYTF. CDR3 DNA: TGTGCCTGGAGTGTTCCAGATAACTATGGCTACACCTTC.

The J gene is TRBJ1-2, the V gene TRBV5-5; D not certain. The V gene lost 5 bases and the J gene lost 2 bases, with 7 bases spanning the gap. The CDR3 contains 12 residues. Germline V CDR1 and CDR2: SGHKS, YYEKEE (reference sequence). DNA for the CDR3: TGTGCCAGCAGGGCGGCAAACTATGGCTACACCTTC. Amino acids: CASRAANYGYTF.

This clone was seen a handful of times. The chain joins TRBV4-1 to TRBJ2-4, with D perhaps assigned TRBD1 or TRBD2 (6 bases each). The V and J ends lost 1 base and 0 bases respectively, with 13 bases between them. The germline CDR1 and CDR2 sequences are MGHRA and YSYEKL. CDR3 length: 17 residues. In nucleotides, the CDR3 is TGCGCCAGCAGCCAAGTCTATCGGGGGCTAGCCAAAAACATTCAGTACTTC. Translated, it gives CASSQVYRGLAKNIQYF.

The chain has TRBV14 and TRBJ2-3, with D hard to call. This CDR3 has 12 amino acids. V lost 4 bases and J 4 bases, leaving 6 bases between the germline ends. The germline V gene encodes CDR1 SGHDN and CDR2 FVKESK. This CDR3 is CASSPRPDTQYF. Written as DNA, the CDR3 is TGTGCCAGCAGCCCCCGCCCAGATACGCAGTATTTT.

J is TRBJ1-1 and V is TRBV7-9, with unresolved D. CDR1 is SEHNR and CDR2 is FQNEAQ in the germline V gene (reference sequence). The CDR3 runs 13 residues. Trimming shortened V by 7 bases and J by 10 bases, and 19 bases separated the two germline ends. The CDR3 loop is CASTSTGEGTAFF. The CDR3 DNA reads as TGTGCCAGCACTTCGACCGGGGAGGGTACAGCTTTCTTT.

The chain combines TRBV25-1 with TRBJ1-1; the D gene is possibly TRBD1 (5 bases). Germline V gene lookup returns CDR1 MGHDK and CDR2 SYGVNS. V lost 2 bases to trimming and J lost 8 bases, with 12 bases between them. This CDR3 spans 13 amino acids. The CDR3 nucleotides read TGTGCCAGCAGTGAACTTGACAGCTACGAAGCTTTCTTT. Residues: CASSELDSYEAFF.

This chain links TRBV5-1 with TRBJ2-7; 7 positions match TRBD1. The CDR3 consists of 14 residues. Looked up from germline, CDR1 is SGHRS and CDR2 is YFSETQ. J gave up 3 bases and V 0 bases, and 3 bases lay outside the gene matches. The CDR3: CASSLETGLYEQYF. CDR3 in DNA: TGCGCCAGCAGCTTGGAGACAGGGCTCTACGAGCAGTACTTC.

The chain employs TRBV10-3 and TRBJ1-2; the D is unclear. V was cut by 9 bases and J by 1 base, with 18 bases left in between. The germline V gene encodes CDR1 ENHRY and CDR2 SYGVKD. The length of the CDR3 is 15 residues. The CDR3: CAIAMRADFNYGYTF. In DNA, the CDR3 is TGTGCCATTGCGATGAGGGCCGATTTTAACTATGGCTACACCTTC.